Given below is one T cell receptor (beta chain) in context. This entry is derived from a study of blood T cell repertoires in COVID-19. As for the study in general: T cells, B-cell-depleted T cells, or PBMCs provided the cDNA or gDNA that served as material.

The germline V and J ends were trimmed by 0 bases and 2 bases, with 8 bases remaining between them. Germline-derived CDR1 and CDR2 are SGDLS and YYNGEE. The CDR3 loop spans 14 amino acids. Under the authors' procedure: Reference gene primer amplification gave nucleated cell count estimates. The assay was immunoSEQ multiplex PCR, and TCRdb's table has in-frame clones only and misses some. That table gives V, J and clone size, and the DNA gave D and trimming. The sample shows roughly 70,000 clones, roughly 90% of them seen only once. This sequence joins TRBV9 and TRBJ2-5; D possibly corresponds to TRBD1 (6 bases). This sequence was found in a man older than 75 with COVID-19, enrolled during active disease. What was sequenced was peripheral blood. CDR3 amino acids: CASSVDRGQETQYF. The CDR3 bases are TGTGCCAGCAGCGTAGATAGGGGGCAAGAGACCCAGTACTTC.